This paragraph reports one T cell receptor (beta chain). Antigen specificity is unknown. TCRdb's table, derived via immunoSEQ multiplex PCR, lists solely in-frame clones and lacks some. This table has millions of clones, over 85% appearing once. This CDR3 is built from 14 residues. Between the trimmed V and J ends, which lost 7 bases and 5 bases, there was a span of 16 bases. In germline, CDR1 is ENHRY, CDR2 SYGVKD. This entry belongs to a study of shared clonotypes between healthy human individuals. Study overall: Researchers drew samples from two women and a few men aged 18 to 49. Study-level points and caveats: The authors expected sequencing depth to affect clonotype sharing among donors. Shared across a handful of donors were around 5% of the naive CD4 clonotypes.

Source material: naive CD4+ T cells from PBMCs. Subset reported: CD45RA+ positively selected. The sequence was obtained from a man between 18 and 29 years old in good health. Some clones in this sample may be carry-over from other donors' samples. The V call is TRBV10-3, the J call TRBJ2-3, with a weak D call TRBD2 (7 bases). As DNA, the CDR3 is TGTGCCATCACCTTTGGGGGGGGGCAAGATACGCAGTATTTT. Protein sequence: CAITFGGGQDTQYF.